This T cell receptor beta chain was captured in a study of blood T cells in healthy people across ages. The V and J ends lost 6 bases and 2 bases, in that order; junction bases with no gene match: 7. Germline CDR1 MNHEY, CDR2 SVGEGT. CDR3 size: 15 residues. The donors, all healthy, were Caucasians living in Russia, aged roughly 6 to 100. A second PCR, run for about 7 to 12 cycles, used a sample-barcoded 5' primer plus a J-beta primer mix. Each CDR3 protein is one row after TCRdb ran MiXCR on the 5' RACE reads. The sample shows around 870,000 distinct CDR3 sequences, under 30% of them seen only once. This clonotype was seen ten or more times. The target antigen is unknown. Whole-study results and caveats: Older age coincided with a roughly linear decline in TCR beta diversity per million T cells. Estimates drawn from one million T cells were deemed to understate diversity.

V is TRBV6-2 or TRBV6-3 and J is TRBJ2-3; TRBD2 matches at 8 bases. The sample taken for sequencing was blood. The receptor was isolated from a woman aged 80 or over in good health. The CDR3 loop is CASRPPGLVTDTQYF. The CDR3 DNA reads TGTGCCAGCAGGCCCCCGGGACTAGTCACAGATACGCAGTATTTT.